Listed below are T cell receptor beta chains from one sample, sequenced in a study of immune evolution from preneoplasia to lung adenocarcinoma. Profiled with immunoSEQ multiplex PCR; TCRdb holds only in-frame clones, not every one. The sample records 10,000 or so clones, around 78% being singletons. Input material: FFPE minimally invasive lung adenocarcinoma tissue. Receptor source: a person aged 65 to 85 with lung adenocarcinoma. The CDR3 runs from the conserved cysteine through the conserved F or W. D genes are given only for firm matches. Only part of the rows carry a size: once, few, many, or a class if the clone is expanded.

TGTGCCAGCAGCTCGACGGGAGCGGAAATCGAGACCCAGTACTTC	CASSSTGAEIETQYF	NA	NA	TRBV7-2	TRBJ2-5
TGTGCCAGCAGTTATGTACAGGGGGGAAACACCATATATTTT	CASSYVQGGNTIYF	TRBD1	NA	TRBV6-5	TRBJ1-3
TGTGCCAGCAGGATAATAAGGTCCTCCTACGAGCAGTACTTC	CASRIIRSSYEQYF	NA	once	TRBV6-5	TRBJ2-7
TGTGCCAGCAGTATGACTAGCGGGAGCTCCGATACGCAGTATTTT	CASSMTSGSSDTQYF	TRBD2	NA	TRBV6-6	TRBJ2-3
TGTGCCAGTAGTAGACGGAATTATGGCTACACCTTC	CASSRRNYGYTF	NA	few	TRBV19	TRBJ1-2
TGTGCCAGCAGCTTAGGGGTGGCAGACGGTGAAAAACTGTTTTTT	CASSLGVADGEKLFF	NA	NA	TRBV7-9	TRBJ1-4
TGTGCCAGCCGAACCGCCTCAGGACAGGGTTTTTATGGCTACACCTTC	CASRTASGQGFYGYTF	TRBD1	NA	TRBV19	TRBJ1-2
TGTGCCAGCAGCTTGGAATTCGGCGGGGAGCTGTTTTTT	CASSLEFGGELFF	NA	once	TRBV5-8	TRBJ2-2
TGTGCCAGCAGCCGCCAAGCGGGAGAGACTTACGAGCAGTACTTC	CASSRQAGETYEQYF	TRBD2	NA	TRBV14	TRBJ2-7
TGTGCCAGCAGCCAAGATCCCACCGGATTAGGGACCTACAATGAGCAGTTCTTC	CASSQDPTGLGTYNEQFF	NA	NA	TRBV4-2	TRBJ2-1
TGTGCCATCCAGACAGTCCTTACGAACACCGGGGAGCTGTTTTTT	CAIQTVLTNTGELFF	NA	few	TRBV6-1	TRBJ2-2
TGTGCCAGCTCACCGGAAGGTGGGGGTGTCCGGAATGAGCAGTTCTTC	CASSPEGGGVRNEQFF	NA	NA	TRBV18	TRBJ2-1
TGCGCCAGCAGCGCGAGCATTCCGGGACGGATGAATAACTATGGCTACACCTTC	CASSASIPGRMNNYGYTF	NA	few	TRBV10-1	TRBJ1-2
TGTGCCAGCAGGGGACAGGCGGTCGAAGCCCAGCATTTT	CASRGQAVEAQHF	TRBD1	few	TRBV27	TRBJ1-5
TGTGCCAGCAGCTTAGGGGATAGTCCTGGAAACACCATATATTTT	CASSLGDSPGNTIYF	NA	NA	TRBV7-2	TRBJ1-3
TGTGCCAGCAGCCCTGGGACAGCCTGGACTTACGAGCAGTACTTC	CASSPGTAWTYEQYF	TRBD1	NA	TRBV28	TRBJ2-7
TGTGCCAGCAGCTTCCGGGACTCCTCCTACAATGAGCAGTTCTTC	CASSFRDSSYNEQFF	NA	NA	TRBV7-2	TRBJ2-1
TGTGCCAGCAGTGCTAGCGGGAGCACAGATACGCAGTATTTT	CASSASGSTDTQYF	TRBD2	NA	TRBV6-4	TRBJ2-3
TGTGCCAGCAGCGTAGGGGCAGGGGGCAATTCCAATGGCTACACCTTC	CASSVGAGGNSNGYTF	TRBD1	NA	TRBV9	TRBJ1-2
TGTGCCGGGAGGAGGCCGACAGGGGAAAAGGGTGAAGCTTTCTTT	CAGRRPTGEKGEAFF	TRBD1	NA	TRBV2	TRBJ1-1
TGTGCCAGCAGCTTAGTAAGGGGATGGGAGACCCAGTACTTC	CASSLVRGWETQYF	NA	NA	TRBV7-2	TRBJ2-5
TGTGCCAGCAACCCGGGGGCCCCCGGAGATCAGCCCCAGCATTTT	CASNPGAPGDQPQHF	NA	NA	TRBV16	TRBJ1-5
TGCGCCAGCAGCTTAACAGAGTACTATGGCTACACCTTC	CASSLTEYYGYTF	NA	NA	TRBV5-1	TRBJ1-2
TGTGCCAGTAGTATAAGGGCAGGCTGGGTGAGCAATCAGCCCCAGCATTTT	CASSIRAGWVSNQPQHF	NA	NA	TRBV19	TRBJ1-5